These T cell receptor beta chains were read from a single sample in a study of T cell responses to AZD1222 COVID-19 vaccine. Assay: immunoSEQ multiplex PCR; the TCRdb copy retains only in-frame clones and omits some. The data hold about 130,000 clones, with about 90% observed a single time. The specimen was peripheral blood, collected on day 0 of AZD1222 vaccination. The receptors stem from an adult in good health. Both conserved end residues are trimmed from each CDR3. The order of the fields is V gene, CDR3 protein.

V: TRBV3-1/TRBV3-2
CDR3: ASSQKRISEQF

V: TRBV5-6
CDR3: ASSFGKGSYNSPLH

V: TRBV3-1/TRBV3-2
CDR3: ASSQDLTLSGGYT

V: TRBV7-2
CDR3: ASSLAIGIDTQY

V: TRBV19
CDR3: ASSMLLYTGELF

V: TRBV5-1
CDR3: ASAMGTEKYQPQH

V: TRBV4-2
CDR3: ASSHAGGYT

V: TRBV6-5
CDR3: ASSNREWAHEQF

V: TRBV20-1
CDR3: SARAYQPQH

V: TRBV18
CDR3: ASSPVAIDTGELF

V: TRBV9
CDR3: ASSVWGGANEKLF

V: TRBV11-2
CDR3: ASSRPPGELF

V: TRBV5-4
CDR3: ASSLVPGAQETQY

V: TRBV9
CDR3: ASSVDGSAGLYEQY

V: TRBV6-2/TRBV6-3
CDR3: ASSYGVGNEQY

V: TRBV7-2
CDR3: ASSPDRHTSYGYT

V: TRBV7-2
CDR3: ASSGGPYEQY

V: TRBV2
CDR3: ASKTSGGSYEQY

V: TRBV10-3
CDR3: AITGDNTNYGYT

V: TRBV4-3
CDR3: ASSQVVGRNSPLH

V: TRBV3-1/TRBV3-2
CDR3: ASSPTVSGANVLT

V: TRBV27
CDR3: ASSLYPGQGYT

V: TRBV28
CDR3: ASLPGPDSPLH

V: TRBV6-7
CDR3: ANSRETQY

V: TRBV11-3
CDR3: ASSSDRATDTQY

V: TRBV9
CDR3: ASSVAGGNSYNSPLH

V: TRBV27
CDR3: ASRLRTLGDEQF

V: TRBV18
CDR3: ASSSQGTGTGQPQH

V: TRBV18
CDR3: ASSPTGTMGYT

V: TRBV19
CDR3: ASSDRGRMDEKLF

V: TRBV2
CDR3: ASTPGEGSNQPQH

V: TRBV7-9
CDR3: ASSLGAANTIY

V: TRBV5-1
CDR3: ASSLSLLRAETEAF

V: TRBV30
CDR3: AWSGQLKYNEQF

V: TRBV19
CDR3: ASSLGQGYGYT

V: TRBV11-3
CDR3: ASSKRTAHQETQY

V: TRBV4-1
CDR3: ASSQEGPPSAGAGEAF

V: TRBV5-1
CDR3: ASSPITLGRRETQY

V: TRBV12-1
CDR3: ASSLPPLGVPRADTQY

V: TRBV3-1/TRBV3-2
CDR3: ASSPQQVAGGQGETQY

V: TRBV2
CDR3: ASNGLALSGAEQY

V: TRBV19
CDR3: ASSPLDRAGYT

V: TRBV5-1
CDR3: ASSLSTRDLNTEAF

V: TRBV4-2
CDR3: ASSQGGYEQY

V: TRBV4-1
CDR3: ASSQASGGNQPQH

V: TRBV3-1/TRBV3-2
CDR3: ASSLDRGTGYT